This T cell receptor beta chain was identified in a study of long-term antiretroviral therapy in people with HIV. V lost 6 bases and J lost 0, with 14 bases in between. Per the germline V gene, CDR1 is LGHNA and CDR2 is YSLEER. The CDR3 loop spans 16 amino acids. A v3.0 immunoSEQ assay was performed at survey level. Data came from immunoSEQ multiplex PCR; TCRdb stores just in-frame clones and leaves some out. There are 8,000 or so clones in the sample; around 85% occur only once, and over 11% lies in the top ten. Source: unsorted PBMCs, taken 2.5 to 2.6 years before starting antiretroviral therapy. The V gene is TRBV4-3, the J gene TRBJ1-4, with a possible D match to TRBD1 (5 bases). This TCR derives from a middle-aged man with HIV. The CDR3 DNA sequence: TGCGCCAGCAGTCCAGGGCAGGGTTCAACTAATGAAAAACTGTTTTTT. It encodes CASSPGQGSTNEKLFF.